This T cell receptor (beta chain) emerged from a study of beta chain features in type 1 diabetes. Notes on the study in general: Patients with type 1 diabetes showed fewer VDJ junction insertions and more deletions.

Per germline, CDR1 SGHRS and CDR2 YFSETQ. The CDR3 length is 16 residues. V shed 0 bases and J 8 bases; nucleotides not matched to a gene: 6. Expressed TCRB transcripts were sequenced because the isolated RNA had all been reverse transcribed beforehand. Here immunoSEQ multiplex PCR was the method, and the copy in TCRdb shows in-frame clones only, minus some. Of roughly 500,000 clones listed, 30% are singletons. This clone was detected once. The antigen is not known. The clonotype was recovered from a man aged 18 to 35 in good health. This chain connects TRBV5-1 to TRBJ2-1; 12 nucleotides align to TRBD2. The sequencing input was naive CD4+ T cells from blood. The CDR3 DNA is TGCGCCAGCAGCTTGGGAGCTAGCGGGAGGGTCGATGAGCAGTTCTTC. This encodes CASSLGASGRVDEQFF.